This T cell receptor (beta chain) emerged from a study of OX40 agonist ivuxolimab in advanced cancers. Study summary: Patient treatment consisted of intravenous ivuxolimab administration every 2 weeks at 0.01 to 10 mg/kg. Study results and limitations: Some nonresponders likewise displayed low normalized T-cell clonal expansion.

The CDR3 loop spans 13 amino acids. The V gene lost 5 bases and the J gene lost 3 bases, with 13 bases spanning the gap. Looked up from germline, CDR1 is GTSNPN and CDR2 is SVGIG (reference sequence). This clone was counted between two and nine times. What it binds is not known. Here immunoSEQ multiplex PCR was the method, and the copy in TCRdb shows in-frame clones only, minus some. The table lists 30,000 to 40,000 clones, over 90% of them singletons, with around 3.9% in the top ten. Source: CD4+ or CD8+ T cells sorted from blood, taken in a trial of the OX40 agonist ivuxolimab. The chain uses TRBV30 and TRBJ1-1; D is unclear. The TCR originated in an adult with an advanced solid tumor such as melanoma, head and neck, liver or kidney cancer. CDR3 region: CAWGFERDTEAFF. DNA for the CDR3: TGTGCCTGGGGATTTGAAAGGGACACTGAAGCTTTCTTT.